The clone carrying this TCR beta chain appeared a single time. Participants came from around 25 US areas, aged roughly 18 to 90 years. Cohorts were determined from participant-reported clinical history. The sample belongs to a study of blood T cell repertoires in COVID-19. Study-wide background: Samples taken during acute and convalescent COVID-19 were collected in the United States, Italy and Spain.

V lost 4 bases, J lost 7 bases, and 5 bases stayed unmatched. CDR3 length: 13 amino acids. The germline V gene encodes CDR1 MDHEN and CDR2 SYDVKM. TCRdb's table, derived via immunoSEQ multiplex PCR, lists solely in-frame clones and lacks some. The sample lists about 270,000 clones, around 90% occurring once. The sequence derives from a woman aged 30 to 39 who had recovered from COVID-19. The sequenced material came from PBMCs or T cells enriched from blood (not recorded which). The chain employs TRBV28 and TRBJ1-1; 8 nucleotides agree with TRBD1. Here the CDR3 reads CASSYGTGDEAFF. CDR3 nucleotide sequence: TGTGCCAGCAGTTATGGGACAGGCGATGAAGCTTTCTTT.